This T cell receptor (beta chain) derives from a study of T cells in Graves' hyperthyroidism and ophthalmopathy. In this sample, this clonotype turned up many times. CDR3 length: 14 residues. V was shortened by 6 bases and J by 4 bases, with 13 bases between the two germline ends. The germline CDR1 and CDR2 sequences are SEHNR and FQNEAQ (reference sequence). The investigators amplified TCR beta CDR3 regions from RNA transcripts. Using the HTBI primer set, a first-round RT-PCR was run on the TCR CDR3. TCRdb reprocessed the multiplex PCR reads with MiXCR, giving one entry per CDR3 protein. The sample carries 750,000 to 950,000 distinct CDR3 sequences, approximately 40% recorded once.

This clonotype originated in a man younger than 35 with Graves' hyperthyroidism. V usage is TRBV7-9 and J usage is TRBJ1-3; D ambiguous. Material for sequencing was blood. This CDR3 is CASSSTTLGNTIYF. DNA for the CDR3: TGTGCCAGCAGTTCAACCACCCTGGGAAACACCATATATTTT.